A single sample gave rise to the 25 T cell receptor beta chains below, sequenced in a study of T cells after yellow fever vaccination. TCRdb reanalysed the 5' RACE reads using MiXCR and keeps one entry per CDR3 protein. The sample has under 200,000 distinct CDR3 sequences; around 10% are singletons. The input for sequencing was CD8+ T cells sorted from PBMCs, taken 15 days after the yellow fever booster vaccination. The receptors derive from a young man who received the YFV17D yellow fever vaccine.

This clonotype appeared a few times. The chain has TRBV6-4 and TRBJ2-1, with 8 bases matching TRBD2. Germline V gene sequence: CDR1 MRHNA, CDR2 SNTAGT. The CDR3 covers 14 residues. With V trimmed by 3 bases and J by 3 bases, 1 base remained unmatched. The CDR3 DNA is TGTGCCAGCAGTGAGGCGGGGGGCTACAATGAGCAGTTCTTC. Its translation is CASSEAGGYNEQFF.

The rearrangement links TRBV4-1 to TRBJ1-2, with a weak D call TRBD1 (5 bases). V was shortened by 0 bases and J by 3 bases, with 17 bases between the two germline ends. CDR1 is MGHRA and CDR2 is YSYEKL in the germline V gene. The CDR3 is 17 amino acids. CDR3 sequence (DNA): TGCGCCAGCAGCCAAGATAGGCCTCCGGGCAGGGACTATGGCTACACCTTC. Translated: CASSQDRPPGRDYGYTF.

This clonotype was counted ten times or more. CDR3 residues: CASSLTGDHTEAFF. CDR3 DNA sequence: TGTGCCAGCAGCCTAACAGGGGATCACACTGAAGCTTTCTTT. This rearrangement joins TRBV7-9 to TRBJ1-1; TRBD1 aligns across 7 bases. The germline CDR1 and CDR2 sequences are SEHNR and FQNEAQ (reference sequence). After removal of 5 bases from V and 3 bases from J, the junction contained 6 bases not matched to a gene. CDR3 length equals 14 residues.

This clonotype was seen more than once but under ten times. The chain couples TRBV4-1 to TRBJ2-5; 9 bases are a match to TRBD2. The CDR3 is 16 residues long. Germline CDR1 reads MGHRA; CDR2 reads YSYEKL. After removal of 4 bases from V and 5 bases from J, the junction contained 11 bases not matched to a gene. DNA for the CDR3: TGCGCCAGCAGCCCTCTGGCTAGCGGGGACGCGGAGACCCAGTACTTC. As protein: CASSPLASGDAETQYF.

In its sample, this clonotype was seen a few times. The V and J genes are TRBV4-1 and TRBJ2-7; 7 bases map to TRBD1. With 3 bases clipped from V and 0 bases from J, the junction kept 5 bases outside the gene matches. Germline V lookup: CDR1 MGHRA, CDR2 YSYEKL. The CDR3 is made up of 15 amino acids. The CDR3 DNA reads TGCGCCAGCAGCCAGAGACAGGGTAGCTCCTACGAGCAGTACGTC. Translating it yields CASSQRQGSSYEQYV.

This clonotype was counted many times. This chain links TRBV6-2 or TRBV6-3 with TRBJ2-7; TRBD2 is a possible D gene (6 bases). CDR3 length equals 14 residues. From germline, CDR1 is MNHEY and CDR2 SVGEGT. V lost 2 bases and J lost 1, with 9 bases in between. CDR3 in amino acids: CASSYRETSYEQYV. The CDR3 DNA sequence: TGTGCCAGCAGTTACCGGGAGACGTCCTACGAGCAGTACGTC.

This clonotype was recorded a few times. The chain uses TRBV12-3 or TRBV12-4 and TRBJ2-2, with D perhaps matching TRBD1 (6 bases). The length of the CDR3 is 11 residues. V was pared by 6 bases and J by 7 bases, with 6 bases between. The CDR3 DNA follows: TGTGCCAGCAGGACAGGCGGGGAGCTGTTTTTT. It encodes CASRTGGELFF.

This clonotype has a count of ten or more. The chain links TRBV4-3 to TRBJ2-5; D might be TRBD1 (5 bases). The germline gives CDR1 LGHNA, CDR2 YSLEER. The CDR3 is 15 amino acids. V was clipped by 0 bases and J by 1 base, with 9 bases between them. CDR3 amino acids: CASSQDWGSQETQYF. The CDR3 nucleotides are TGCGCCAGCAGCCAAGATTGGGGCTCCCAAGAGACCCAGTACTTC.

This clonotype was found a few times. The chain uses TRBV6-5 and TRBJ1-6; TRBD1 agrees at 7 bases. The CDR3 contains 17 residues. Trimming took 2 bases from V and 0 from J; bases not matched to a gene: 4. Looked up from germline, CDR1 is MNHEY and CDR2 is SVGAGI. The CDR3 DNA sequence: TGTGCCAGCAGTTACGGACAGGACTACTCCTATAATTCACCCCTCCACTTT. Protein sequence: CASSYGQDYSYNSPLHF.

This sequence joins TRBV15 and TRBJ2-5; the match to TRBD2 covers 13 bases. This CDR3 has 17 residues. Germline CDR1 LNHNV, CDR2 YYDKDF (reference sequence). Trimming removed 5 bases from V and 0 bases from J; junction bases left unmatched: 6. CDR3 bases: TGTGCCACCAGCTGGACTAGCGGGGGCCGCAACCAAGAGACCCAGTACTTC. This gives the protein CATSWTSGGRNQETQYF.

The J gene is TRBJ1-2, the V gene TRBV2, with D maybe TRBD1 (6 bases). The CDR3 consists of 14 residues. CDR1 and CDR2 (germline): SNHLY, FYNNEI. V was trimmed by 1 base and J by 5 bases, leaving 11 bases between them. The CDR3 bases are TGTGCCAGCAGTGAAGTGGGGGGGCTTTATGGCTACACCTTC. This translates into CASSEVGGLYGYTF.

This clonotype was seen a handful of times. The chain is built from TRBV10-3 and TRBJ2-5, with 7 bases fitting TRBD1. V shed 0 bases, J shed 3 bases, and the junction held 4 bases outside the gene matches. The CDR3 runs to 15 residues. The germline gives CDR1 ENHRY, CDR2 SYGVKD. The DNA of the CDR3 is TGTGCCATCAGTGAGTCGAGAGGGGGCGAAGAGACCCAGTACTTC. It codes for CAISESRGGEETQYF.

This clonotype has more than one count but fewer than ten. The chain carries TRBV4-1 and TRBJ2-2, with 10 bases aligning to TRBD2. Losses at the gene ends were 4 bases for V and 5 bases for J; bases not matched to a gene: 10. Germline V gene data show CDR1 as MGHRA and CDR2 as YSYEKL. The CDR3 is 17 residues long. CDR3 bases: TGCGCCAGCAGCCTCCAGGCCGCTAGCGGGGGAACCGGGGAGCTGTTTTTT. Translation gives CASSLQAASGGTGELFF.

This clonotype was recorded a few times. This rearrangement joins TRBV7-3 to TRBJ2-3; TRBD2 might be the D (6 bases). From germline, CDR1 is SGHTA and CDR2 FQGTGA. The ends were cut back, 5 bases at V and 0 bases at J, with 12 bases in the middle. The CDR3 is 15 residues long. For the CDR3, the DNA is TGTGCCAGCAGCCCGGGACTGGCTAGCACAGATACGCAGTATTTT. Its translation: CASSPGLASTDTQYF. The full variable domain, rest sourced from reference TRBV7-3 and TRBJ2-3, is GAGVSQTPSNKVTEKGKYVELRCDPISGHTALYWYRQSLGQGPEFLIYFQGTGAADDSGLPNDRFFAVRPEGSVSTLKIQRTERGDSAVYLCASSPGLASTDTQYFGPGTRLTVL.

The rearrangement joins TRBV7-9 to TRBJ2-1; TRBD1 matches 10 bases. Germline V lookup: CDR1 SEHNR, CDR2 FQNEAQ (reference sequence). The CDR3 contains 12 residues. The J segment lost 14 bases and the V segment lost 1 base, leaving 2 bases of the junction unmatched. The CDR3 DNA is TGTGCCAGCAGCTTAGTGGGGACAGGGGAGTTCTTC. Amino acid sequence: CASSLVGTGEFF. The complete variable domain, with remaining parts taken from reference TRBV7-9 and TRBJ2-1, reads DTGVSQNPRHKITKRGQNVTFRCDPISEHNRLYWYRQTLGQGPEFLTYFQNEAQLEKSRLLSDRFSAERPKGSFSTLEIQRTEQGDSAMYLCASSLVGTGEFFGPGTRLTVL.

The chain is built from TRBV7-9 and TRBJ1-1; D possibly corresponds to TRBD1 (6 bases). The CDR3 spans 14 residues. In germline, CDR1 is SEHNR, CDR2 FQNEAQ (reference sequence). The ends were cut back, 8 bases at V and 3 bases at J, with 16 bases in the middle. In nucleotides, the CDR3 is TGTGCCAGCTCGCGGGGGGGCCTTGACACTGAAGCTTTCTTT. Translated: CASSRGGLDTEAFF.

This clonotype was observed many times. The chain couples TRBV27 to TRBJ1-2, with TRBD1 as a possible D gene (6 bases). The CDR3 runs 14 residues. The germline gives CDR1 MNHEY, CDR2 SMNVEV (reference sequence). Between the trimmed V and J ends, which lost 4 bases and 8 bases, there was a span of 17 bases. CDR3 protein: CASSSLQGSYGYTF. The CDR3 region has the DNA TGTGCCAGCAGTTCATTACAGGGCTCCTACGGCTACACCTTC.

In nucleotides, the CDR3 is TGCGCCAGCAGCTTGGTGTTAGGAGGGGACAATGAGCAGTTCTTC. The encoded protein is CASSLVLGGDNEQFF. The rearrangement uses TRBV5-1 and TRBJ2-1, with D possibly matching TRBD2 (6 bases). The V gene's germline CDR1 is SGHRS and CDR2 YFSETQ. This CDR3 spans 15 amino acids. Between the trimmed V and J ends, which lost 0 bases and 5 bases, there was a span of 12 bases.

The chain links TRBV6-1 to TRBJ2-5; the D is unclear. From germline, CDR1 is MNHNS and CDR2 SASEGT. V dropped 1 base and J dropped 5 bases, with 20 bases sitting between them. This CDR3 contains 17 residues. The CDR3 reads CASSEGETEAPAETQYF. CDR3 DNA: TGTGCCAGCAGTGAAGGAGAGACTGAGGCACCCGCTGAGACCCAGTACTTC.

This clonotype occurred a few times. The chain carries TRBV29-1 and TRBJ2-3; no clear D gene. In germline, CDR1 is SQVTM, CDR2 ANQGSEA. The CDR3 consists of 14 residues. Deletions cut 0 bases from V and 2 bases from J, with 9 bases between. CDR3 DNA sequence: TGCAGCGTTGAAGATCCGCAACTCACAGATACGCAGTATTTT. This sequence encodes CSVEDPQLTDTQYF.

This clonotype came up a few times. This CDR3 reads CATSSPPGAQYF. In nucleotides, the CDR3 is TGTGCCACCAGCAGCCCCCCGGGCGCGCAGTATTTT. The chain has TRBV15 and TRBJ2-3; no definite D call. V gave up 3 bases and J gave up 10 bases, with 11 bases separating them. CDR3 length: 12 amino acids. From germline, CDR1 is LNHNV and CDR2 YYDKDF (reference sequence).

This chain links TRBV4-1 with TRBJ1-1; 9 bases match TRBD1. Germline CDR1 is MGHRA and CDR2 is YSYEKL. The CDR3 loop spans 16 amino acids. V was clipped by 2 bases and J by 5 bases; unmatched bases: 9. The CDR3, as DNA: TGCGCCAGCAGCCAACCTTCGACAGGGGGAGGAACTGAAGCTTTCTTT. Translation: CASSQPSTGGGTEAFF.

The genes are TRBV7-9 and TRBJ2-1; D assignment may be TRBD1 or TRBD2 (5 bases each). Trimming shortened V by 6 bases and J by 6 bases, and 21 bases separated the two germline ends. The germline gives CDR1 SEHNR, CDR2 FQNEAQ (reference sequence). The CDR3 runs 16 residues. The CDR3: CASRDIGSHAGNEQFF. The CDR3 nucleotides read TGTGCCAGCAGGGACATAGGGAGCCACGCGGGCAATGAGCAGTTCTTC.

CDR3 coding DNA: TGCGCCAGCAGCTTGCTTGAGGTTACGCTCCTACCTGGGGCCAACGTCCTGACTTTC. Translated: CASSLLEVTLLPGANVLTF. The chain has TRBV5-1 and TRBJ2-6; D is undetermined. V shed 1 base and J shed 2 bases, with 19 bases lying between them. Germline CDR1 SGHRS, CDR2 YFSETQ. This CDR3 is built from 19 residues.

This clonotype was seen repeatedly, ten times or more. The rearrangement links TRBV4-3 to TRBJ2-5, with 7 bases lining up with TRBD1. The junction had 15 bases not matched to a gene; V was cut back by 0 bases and J by 5 bases. The CDR3 is 18 residues long. CDR1 is LGHNA and CDR2 is YSLEER in the germline V gene. CDR3 sequence (DNA): TGCGCCAGCAGCCAAGATCTGAGTCAGGGGGATTGGGGGGAGACCCAGTACTTC. The encoded protein is CASSQDLSQGDWGETQYF.